This TCR beta chain was found in a study of shared clonotypes between healthy human individuals. Terminally differentiated effector memory CD45RA+ cells were excluded by CCR7 positive selection of CD45RO-negative cells. The table came from immunoSEQ multiplex PCR; TCRdb's copy has only in-frame clones and leaves some out. The sample carries approximately 2,200,000 clones, about 92% recorded once. The CDR3 length is 14 residues. V shed 7 bases and J shed 3 bases, with 13 bases lying between them. Looked up from germline, CDR1 is MNHEY and CDR2 is SMNVEV (reference sequence). The chain couples TRBV27 to TRBJ2-1, with D tentatively TRBD2 (5 bases). The sequence came from a man between 18 and 29 years old in good health. Some clones in this sample may be carry-over from other donors' samples. The specimen was naive CD8+ T cells from PBMCs. The CDR3 region is CASTTGSLYNEQFF. The DNA of the CDR3 is TGTGCCAGCACAACGGGGTCCCTCTACAATGAGCAGTTCTTC.